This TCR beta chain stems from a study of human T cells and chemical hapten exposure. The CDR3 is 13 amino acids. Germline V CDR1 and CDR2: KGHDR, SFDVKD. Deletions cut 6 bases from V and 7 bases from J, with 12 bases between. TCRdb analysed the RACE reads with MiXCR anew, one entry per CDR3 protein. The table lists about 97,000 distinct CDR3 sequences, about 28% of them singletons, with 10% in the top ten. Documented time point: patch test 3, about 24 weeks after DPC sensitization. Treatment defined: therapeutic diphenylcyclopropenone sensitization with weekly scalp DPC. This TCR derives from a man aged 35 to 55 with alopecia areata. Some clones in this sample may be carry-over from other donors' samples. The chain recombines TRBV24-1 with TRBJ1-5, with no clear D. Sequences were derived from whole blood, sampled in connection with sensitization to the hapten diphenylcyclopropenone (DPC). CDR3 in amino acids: CATSRSLGQPQHF. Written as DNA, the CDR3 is TGTGCCACCAGTCGGAGTTTAGGACAGCCCCAGCATTTT.